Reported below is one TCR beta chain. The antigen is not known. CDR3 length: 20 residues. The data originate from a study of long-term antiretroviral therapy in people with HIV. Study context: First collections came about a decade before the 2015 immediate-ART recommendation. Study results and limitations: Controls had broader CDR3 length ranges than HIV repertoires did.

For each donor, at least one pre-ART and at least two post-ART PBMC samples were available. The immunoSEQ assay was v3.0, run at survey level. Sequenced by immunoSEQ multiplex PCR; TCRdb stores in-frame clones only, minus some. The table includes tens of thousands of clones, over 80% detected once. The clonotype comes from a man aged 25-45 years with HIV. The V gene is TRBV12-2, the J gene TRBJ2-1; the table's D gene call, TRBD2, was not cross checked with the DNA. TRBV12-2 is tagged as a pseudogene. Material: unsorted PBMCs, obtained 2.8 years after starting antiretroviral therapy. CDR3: CASRLVRLAGVRTSYNEQFF. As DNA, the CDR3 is TGTGCAAGTCGCTTAGTAAGACTAGCGGGAGTGCGGACCTCCTACAATGAGCAGTTCTTC.